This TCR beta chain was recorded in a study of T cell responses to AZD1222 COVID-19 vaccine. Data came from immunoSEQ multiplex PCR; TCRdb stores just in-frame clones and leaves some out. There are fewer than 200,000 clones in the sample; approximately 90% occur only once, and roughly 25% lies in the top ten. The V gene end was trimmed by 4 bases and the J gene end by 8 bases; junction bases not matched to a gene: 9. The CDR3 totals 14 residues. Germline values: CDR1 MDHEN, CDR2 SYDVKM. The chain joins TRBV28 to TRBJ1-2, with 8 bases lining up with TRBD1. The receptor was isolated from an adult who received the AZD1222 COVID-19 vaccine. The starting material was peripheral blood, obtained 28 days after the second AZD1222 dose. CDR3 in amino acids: CASSSMDRVGGYTF. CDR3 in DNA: TGTGCCAGCAGTTCGATGGACAGGGTCGGGGGCTACACCTTC.